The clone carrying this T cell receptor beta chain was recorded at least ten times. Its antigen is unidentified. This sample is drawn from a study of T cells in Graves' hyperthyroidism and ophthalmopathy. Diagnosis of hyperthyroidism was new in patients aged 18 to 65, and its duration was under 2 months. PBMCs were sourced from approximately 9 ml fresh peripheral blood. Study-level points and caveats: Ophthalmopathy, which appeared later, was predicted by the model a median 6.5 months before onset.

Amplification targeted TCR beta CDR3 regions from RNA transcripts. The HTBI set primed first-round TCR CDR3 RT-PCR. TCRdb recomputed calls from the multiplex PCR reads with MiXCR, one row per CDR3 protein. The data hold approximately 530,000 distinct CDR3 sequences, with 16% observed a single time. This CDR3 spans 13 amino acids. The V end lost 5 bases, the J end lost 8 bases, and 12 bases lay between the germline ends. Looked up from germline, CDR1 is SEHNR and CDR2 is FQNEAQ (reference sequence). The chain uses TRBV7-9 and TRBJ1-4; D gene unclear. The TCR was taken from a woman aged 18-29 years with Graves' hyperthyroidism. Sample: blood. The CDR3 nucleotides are TGTGCCAGCAGCCCCCGAAGCGGGGAAAAACTGTTTTTT. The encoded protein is CASSPRSGEKLFF.